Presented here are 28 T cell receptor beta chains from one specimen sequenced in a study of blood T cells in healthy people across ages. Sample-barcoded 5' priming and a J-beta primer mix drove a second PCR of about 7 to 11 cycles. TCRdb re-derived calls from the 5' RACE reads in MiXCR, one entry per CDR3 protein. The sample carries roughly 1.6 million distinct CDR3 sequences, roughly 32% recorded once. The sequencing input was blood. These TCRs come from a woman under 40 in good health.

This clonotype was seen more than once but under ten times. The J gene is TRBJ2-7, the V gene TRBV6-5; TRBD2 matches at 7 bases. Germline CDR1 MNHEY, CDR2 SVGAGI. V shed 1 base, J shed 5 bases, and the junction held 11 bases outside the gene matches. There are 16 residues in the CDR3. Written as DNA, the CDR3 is TGTGCCAGCAGTTACTTCCTCATGACTAGCAAGGACGAGCAGTACTTC. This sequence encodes CASSYFLMTSKDEQYF.

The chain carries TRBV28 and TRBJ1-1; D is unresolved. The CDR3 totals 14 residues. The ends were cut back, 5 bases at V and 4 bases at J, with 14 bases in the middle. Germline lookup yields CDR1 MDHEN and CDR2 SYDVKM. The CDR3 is CASSLPGVATEAFF. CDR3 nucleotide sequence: TGTGCCAGCAGTCTCCCCGGGGTCGCCACTGAAGCTTTCTTT. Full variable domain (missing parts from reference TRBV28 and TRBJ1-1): DVKVTQSSRYLVKRTGEKVFLECVQDMDHENMFWYRQDPGLGLRLIYFSYDVKMKEKGDIPEGYSVSREKKERFSLILESASTNQTSMYLCASSLPGVATEAFFGQGTRLTVV.

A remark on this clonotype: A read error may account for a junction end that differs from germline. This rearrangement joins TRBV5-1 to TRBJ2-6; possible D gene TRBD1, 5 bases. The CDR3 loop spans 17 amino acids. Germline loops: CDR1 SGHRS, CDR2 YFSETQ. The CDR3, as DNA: TGCGCCAGCAGCTTGGAACAGTCTCCCTCTGGGGCCAACGTCCGGACTTTC. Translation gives CASSLEQSPSGANVRTF.

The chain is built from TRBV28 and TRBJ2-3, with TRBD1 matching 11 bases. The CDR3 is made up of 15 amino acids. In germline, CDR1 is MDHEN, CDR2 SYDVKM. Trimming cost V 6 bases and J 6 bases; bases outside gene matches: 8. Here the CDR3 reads CASRRGQGVNDTQYF. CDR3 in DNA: TGTGCCAGCAGAAGGGGACAGGGGGTCAATGATACGCAGTATTTT.

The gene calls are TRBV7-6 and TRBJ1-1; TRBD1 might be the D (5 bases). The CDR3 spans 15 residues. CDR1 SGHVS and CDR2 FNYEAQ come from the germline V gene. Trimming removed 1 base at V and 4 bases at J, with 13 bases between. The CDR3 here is CASSLGGGGVTEAFF. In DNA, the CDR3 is TGTGCCAGCAGCTTAGGCGGGGGTGGCGTCACTGAAGCTTTCTTT.

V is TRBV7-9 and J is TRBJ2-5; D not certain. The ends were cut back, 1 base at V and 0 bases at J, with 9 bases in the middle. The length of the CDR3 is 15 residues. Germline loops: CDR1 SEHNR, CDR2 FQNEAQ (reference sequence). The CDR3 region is CASSLGAGDQETQYF. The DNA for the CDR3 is TGTGCCAGCAGCTTAGGGGCTGGCGACCAAGAGACCCAGTACTTC. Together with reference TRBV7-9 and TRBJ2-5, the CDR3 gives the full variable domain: DTGVSQNPRHKITKRGQNVTFRCDPISEHNRLYWYRQTLGQGPEFLTYFQNEAQLEKSRLLSDRFSAERPKGSFSTLEIQRTEQGDSAMYLCASSLGAGDQETQYFGPGTRLLVL.

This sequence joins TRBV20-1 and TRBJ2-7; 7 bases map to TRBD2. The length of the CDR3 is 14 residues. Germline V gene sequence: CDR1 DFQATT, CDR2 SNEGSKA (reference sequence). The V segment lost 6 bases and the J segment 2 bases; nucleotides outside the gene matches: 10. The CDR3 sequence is CSAETSLNPYEQYF. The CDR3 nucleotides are TGCAGTGCGGAGACTAGCTTAAATCCCTACGAGCAGTACTTC.

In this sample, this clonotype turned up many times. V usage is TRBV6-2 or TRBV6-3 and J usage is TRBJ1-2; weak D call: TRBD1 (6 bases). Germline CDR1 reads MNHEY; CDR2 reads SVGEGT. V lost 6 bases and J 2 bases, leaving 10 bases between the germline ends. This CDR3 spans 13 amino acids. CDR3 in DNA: TGTGCCAGCAGACAAACAGGGAACTATGGCTACACCTTC. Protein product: CASRQTGNYGYTF.

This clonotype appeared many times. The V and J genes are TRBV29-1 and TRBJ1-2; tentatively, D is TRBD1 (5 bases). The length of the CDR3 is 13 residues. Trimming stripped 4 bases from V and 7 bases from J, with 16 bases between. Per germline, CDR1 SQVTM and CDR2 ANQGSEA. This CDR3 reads CSVGGTTIGGYTF. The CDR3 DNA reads TGCAGCGTTGGAGGGACCACAATAGGTGGCTACACCTTC.

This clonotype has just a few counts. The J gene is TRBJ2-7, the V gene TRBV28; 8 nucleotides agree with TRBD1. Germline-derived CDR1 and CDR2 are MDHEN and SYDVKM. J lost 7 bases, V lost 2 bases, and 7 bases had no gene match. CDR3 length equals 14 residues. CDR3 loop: CASSLTGGLGEQYF. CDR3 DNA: TGTGCCAGCAGTTTAACAGGGGGTTTGGGGGAGCAGTACTTC.

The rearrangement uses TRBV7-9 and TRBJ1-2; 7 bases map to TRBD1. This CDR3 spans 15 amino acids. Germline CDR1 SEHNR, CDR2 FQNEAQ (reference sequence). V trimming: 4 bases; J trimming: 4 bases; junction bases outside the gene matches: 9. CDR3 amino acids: CASSSLQGPLYGYTF. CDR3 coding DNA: TGTGCCAGCAGCTCCCTACAGGGGCCCCTCTATGGCTACACCTTC.

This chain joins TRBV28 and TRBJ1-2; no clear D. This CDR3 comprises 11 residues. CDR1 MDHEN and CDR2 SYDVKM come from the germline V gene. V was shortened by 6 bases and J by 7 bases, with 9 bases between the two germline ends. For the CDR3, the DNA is TGTGCCAGCAGCCCCCTTCGTGGCTACACCTTC. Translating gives CASSPLRGYTF.

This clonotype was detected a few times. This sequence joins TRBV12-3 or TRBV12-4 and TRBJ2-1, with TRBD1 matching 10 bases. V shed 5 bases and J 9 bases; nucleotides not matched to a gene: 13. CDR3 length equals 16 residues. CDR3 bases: TGTGCCAGCAGTCCCCCGGGACAGGGGACATGGGCTGAGCAGTTCTTC. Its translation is CASSPPGQGTWAEQFF.

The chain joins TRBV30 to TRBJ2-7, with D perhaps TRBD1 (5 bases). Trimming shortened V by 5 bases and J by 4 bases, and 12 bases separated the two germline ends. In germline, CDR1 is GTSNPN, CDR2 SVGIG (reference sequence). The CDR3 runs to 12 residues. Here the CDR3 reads CAWSQAGYEQYF. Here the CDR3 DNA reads TGTGCCTGGTCCCAGGCAGGGTACGAGCAGTACTTC.

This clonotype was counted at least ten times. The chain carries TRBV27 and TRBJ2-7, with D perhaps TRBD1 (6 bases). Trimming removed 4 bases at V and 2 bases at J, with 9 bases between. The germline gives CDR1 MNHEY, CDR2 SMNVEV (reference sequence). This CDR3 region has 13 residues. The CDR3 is CASSSDSPYEQYF. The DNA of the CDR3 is TGTGCCAGCAGTTCGGACAGTCCCTACGAGCAGTACTTC.

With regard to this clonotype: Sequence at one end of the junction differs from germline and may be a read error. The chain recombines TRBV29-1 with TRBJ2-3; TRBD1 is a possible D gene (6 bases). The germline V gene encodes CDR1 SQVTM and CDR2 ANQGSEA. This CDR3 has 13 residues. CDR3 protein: CSVAPDSTDTRYF. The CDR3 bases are TGCAGCGTTGCCCCGGACAGCACAGATACGCGGTATTTT.

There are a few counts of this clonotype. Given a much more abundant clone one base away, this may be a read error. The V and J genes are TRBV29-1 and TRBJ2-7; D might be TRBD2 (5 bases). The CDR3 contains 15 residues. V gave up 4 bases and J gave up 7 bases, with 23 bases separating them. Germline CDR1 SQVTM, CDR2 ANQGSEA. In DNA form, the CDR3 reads TGCAGCGTTGCACAGCTCTCTAGCTTTTACAATGAGCAGTACTTC. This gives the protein CSVAQLSSFYNEQYF.

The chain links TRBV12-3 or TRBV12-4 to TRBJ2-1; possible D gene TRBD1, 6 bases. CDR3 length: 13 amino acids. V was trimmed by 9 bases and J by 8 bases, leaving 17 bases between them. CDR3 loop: CASAPTGRDEQFF. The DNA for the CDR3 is TGTGCCAGTGCCCCAACAGGGCGGGATGAGCAGTTCTTC.

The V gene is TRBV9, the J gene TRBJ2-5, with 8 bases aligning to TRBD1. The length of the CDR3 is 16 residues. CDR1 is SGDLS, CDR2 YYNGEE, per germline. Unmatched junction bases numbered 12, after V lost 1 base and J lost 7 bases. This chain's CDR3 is CASSVSSGQGHRTQYF. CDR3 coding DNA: TGTGCCAGCAGCGTATCTTCCGGACAGGGCCACCGGACCCAGTACTTC.

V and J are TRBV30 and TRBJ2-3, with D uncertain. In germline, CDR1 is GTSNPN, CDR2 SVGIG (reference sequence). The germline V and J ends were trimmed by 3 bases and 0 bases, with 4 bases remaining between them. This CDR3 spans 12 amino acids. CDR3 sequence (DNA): TGTGCCTGGAGACCGAGCACAGATACGCAGTATTTT. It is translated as CAWRPSTDTQYF.

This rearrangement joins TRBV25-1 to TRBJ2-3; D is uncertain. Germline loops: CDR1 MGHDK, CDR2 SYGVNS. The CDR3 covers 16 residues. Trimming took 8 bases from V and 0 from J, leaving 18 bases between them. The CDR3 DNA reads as TGTGCCAGCGGAAACTACGACGCGACCAGCACAGATACGCAGTATTTT. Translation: CASGNYDATSTDTQYF. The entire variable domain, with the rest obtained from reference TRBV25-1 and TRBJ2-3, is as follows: EADIYQTPRYLVIGTGKKITLECSQTMGHDKMYWYQQDPGMELHLIHYSYGVNSTEKGDLSSESTVSRIRTEHFPLTLESARPSHTSQYLCASGNYDATSTDTQYFGPGTRLTVL.

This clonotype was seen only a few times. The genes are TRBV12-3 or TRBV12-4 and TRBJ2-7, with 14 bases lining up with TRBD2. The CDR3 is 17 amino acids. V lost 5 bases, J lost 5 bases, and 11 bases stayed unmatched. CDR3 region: CASSGRTSGGPLDEQYF. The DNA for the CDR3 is TGTGCCAGCAGTGGACGGACTAGCGGGGGGCCCCTTGACGAGCAGTACTTC.

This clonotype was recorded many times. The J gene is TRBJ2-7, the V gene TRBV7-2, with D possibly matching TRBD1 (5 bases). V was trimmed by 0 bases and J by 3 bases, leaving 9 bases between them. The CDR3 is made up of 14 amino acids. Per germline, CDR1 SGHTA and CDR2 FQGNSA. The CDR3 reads CASSLARAHYEQYF. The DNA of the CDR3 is TGTGCCAGCAGCTTAGCCAGGGCCCACTACGAGCAGTACTTC.

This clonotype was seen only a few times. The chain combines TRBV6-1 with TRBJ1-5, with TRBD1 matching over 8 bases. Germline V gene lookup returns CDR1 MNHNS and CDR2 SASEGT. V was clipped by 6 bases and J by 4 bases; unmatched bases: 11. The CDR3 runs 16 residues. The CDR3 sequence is CASRKDREWSNQPQHF. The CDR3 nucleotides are TGTGCCAGCAGGAAGGACAGGGAGTGGAGTAATCAGCCCCAGCATTTT.

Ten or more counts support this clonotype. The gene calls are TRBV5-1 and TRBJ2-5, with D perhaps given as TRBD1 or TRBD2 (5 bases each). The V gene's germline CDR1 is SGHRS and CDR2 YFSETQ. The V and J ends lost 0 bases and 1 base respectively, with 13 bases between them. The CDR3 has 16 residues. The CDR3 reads CASSLERGVTQETQYF. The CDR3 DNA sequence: TGCGCCAGCAGCTTGGAAAGAGGGGTTACCCAAGAGACCCAGTACTTC.

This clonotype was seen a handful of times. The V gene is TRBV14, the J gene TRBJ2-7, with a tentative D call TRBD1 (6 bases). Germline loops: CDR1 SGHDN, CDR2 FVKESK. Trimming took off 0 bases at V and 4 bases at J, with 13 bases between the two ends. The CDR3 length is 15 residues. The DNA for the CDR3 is TGTGCCAGCAGCCAAGATGGGACACGCCGTTACGAGCAGTACTTC. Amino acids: CASSQDGTRRYEQYF.

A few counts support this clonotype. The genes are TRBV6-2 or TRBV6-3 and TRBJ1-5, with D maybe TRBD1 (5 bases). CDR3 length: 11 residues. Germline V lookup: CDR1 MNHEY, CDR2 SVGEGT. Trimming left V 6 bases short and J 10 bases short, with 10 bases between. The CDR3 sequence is CASSQGEPQHF. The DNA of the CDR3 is TGTGCCAGCAGCCAGGGTGAACCCCAGCATTTT.

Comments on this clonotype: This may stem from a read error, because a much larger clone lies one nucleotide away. CDR3 amino acids: CSVVDGRETQYF. The CDR3, as DNA: TGCAGCGTTGTAGACGGTAGGGAGACCCAGTACTTC. The J gene is TRBJ2-5, the V gene TRBV29-1; D ambiguous. The CDR3 has 12 residues. Between the trimmed V and J ends, which lost 4 bases and 5 bases, there was a span of 11 bases. Germline CDR1 reads SQVTM; CDR2 reads ANQGSEA.